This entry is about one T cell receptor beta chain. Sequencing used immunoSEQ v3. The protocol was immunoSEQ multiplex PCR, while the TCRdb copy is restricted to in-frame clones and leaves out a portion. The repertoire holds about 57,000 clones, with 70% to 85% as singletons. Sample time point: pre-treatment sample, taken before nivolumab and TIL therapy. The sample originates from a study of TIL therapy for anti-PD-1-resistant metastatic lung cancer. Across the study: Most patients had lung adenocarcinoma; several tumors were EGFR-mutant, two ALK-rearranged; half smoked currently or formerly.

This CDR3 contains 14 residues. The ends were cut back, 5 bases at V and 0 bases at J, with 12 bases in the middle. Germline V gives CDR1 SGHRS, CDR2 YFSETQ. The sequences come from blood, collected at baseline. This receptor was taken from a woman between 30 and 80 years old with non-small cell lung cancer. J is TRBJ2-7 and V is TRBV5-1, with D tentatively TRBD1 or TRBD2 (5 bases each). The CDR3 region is CASSQAGGSYEQYF. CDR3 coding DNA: TGCGCCAGCAGTCAGGCTGGGGGCTCCTACGAGCAGTACTTC.